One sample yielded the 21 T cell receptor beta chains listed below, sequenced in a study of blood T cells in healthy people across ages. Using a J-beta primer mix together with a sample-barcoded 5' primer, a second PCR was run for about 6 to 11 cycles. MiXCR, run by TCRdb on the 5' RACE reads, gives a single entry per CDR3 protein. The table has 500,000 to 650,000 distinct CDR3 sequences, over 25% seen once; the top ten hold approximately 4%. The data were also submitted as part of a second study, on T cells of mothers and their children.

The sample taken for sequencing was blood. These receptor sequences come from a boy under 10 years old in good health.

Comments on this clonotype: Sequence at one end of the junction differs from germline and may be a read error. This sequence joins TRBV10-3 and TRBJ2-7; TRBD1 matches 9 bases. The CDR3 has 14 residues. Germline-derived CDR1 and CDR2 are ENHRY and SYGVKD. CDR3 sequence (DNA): TGTGCCTTCAGTGGCAGGACAGGGGTGAACGAGCAGTACTTC. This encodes CAFSGRTGVNEQYF.

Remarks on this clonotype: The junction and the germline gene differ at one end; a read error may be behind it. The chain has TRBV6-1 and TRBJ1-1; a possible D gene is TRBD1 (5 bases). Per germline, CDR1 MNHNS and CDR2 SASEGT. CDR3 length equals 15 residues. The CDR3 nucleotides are TGTGCCAACAGTGAAACCGACAGCCCGAACACTGAAGCTTTCTTT. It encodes CANSETDSPNTEAFF.

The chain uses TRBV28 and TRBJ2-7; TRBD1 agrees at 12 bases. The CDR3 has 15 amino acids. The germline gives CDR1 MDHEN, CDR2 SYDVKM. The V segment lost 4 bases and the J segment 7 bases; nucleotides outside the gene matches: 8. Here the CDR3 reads CASSSRGQGAREQYF. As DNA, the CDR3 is TGTGCCAGCAGTTCGCGGGGACAGGGGGCGCGAGAGCAGTACTTC.

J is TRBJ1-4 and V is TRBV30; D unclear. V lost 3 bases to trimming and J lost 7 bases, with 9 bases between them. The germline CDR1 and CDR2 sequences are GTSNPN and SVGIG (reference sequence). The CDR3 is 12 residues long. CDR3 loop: CAWSPGTEKLFF. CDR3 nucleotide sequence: TGTGCCTGGAGCCCCGGAACTGAAAAACTGTTTTTT.

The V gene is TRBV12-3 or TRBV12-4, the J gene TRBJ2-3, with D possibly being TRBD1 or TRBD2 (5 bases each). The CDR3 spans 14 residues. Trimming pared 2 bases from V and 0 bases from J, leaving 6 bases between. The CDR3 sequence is CASSLWDSTDTQYF. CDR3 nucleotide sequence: TGTGCCAGCAGTTTATGGGACAGCACAGATACGCAGTATTTT.

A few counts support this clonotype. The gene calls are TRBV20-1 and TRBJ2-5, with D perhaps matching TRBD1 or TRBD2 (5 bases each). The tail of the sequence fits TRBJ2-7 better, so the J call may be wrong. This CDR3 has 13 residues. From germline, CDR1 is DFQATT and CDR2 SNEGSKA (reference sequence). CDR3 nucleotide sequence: TGCAGTGCTAGTCCGGGACCTACCTACGAGCAGTACTTC. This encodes CSASPGPTYEQYF.

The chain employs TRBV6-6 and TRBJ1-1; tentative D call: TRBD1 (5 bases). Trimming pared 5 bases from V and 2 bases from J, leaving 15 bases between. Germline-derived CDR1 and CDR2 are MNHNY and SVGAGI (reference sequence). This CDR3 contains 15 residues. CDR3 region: CASSKTDRVNTEAFF. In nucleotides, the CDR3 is TGTGCCAGCAGTAAGACAGATAGAGTCAACACTGAAGCTTTCTTT.

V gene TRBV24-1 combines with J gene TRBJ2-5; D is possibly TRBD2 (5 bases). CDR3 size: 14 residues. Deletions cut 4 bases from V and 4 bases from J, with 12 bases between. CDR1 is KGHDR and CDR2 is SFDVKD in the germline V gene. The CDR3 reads CATSESIAPETQYF. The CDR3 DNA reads TGTGCCACCAGTGAAAGCATAGCGCCAGAGACCCAGTACTTC.

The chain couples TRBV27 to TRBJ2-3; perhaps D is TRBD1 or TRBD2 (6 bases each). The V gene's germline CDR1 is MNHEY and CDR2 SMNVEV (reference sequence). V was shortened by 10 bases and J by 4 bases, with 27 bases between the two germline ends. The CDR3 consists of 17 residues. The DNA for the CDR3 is TGTGCCACCAGCTCCCGGGACTCACTTTGGGGGCCAGATACGCAGTATTTT. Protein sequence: CATSSRDSLWGPDTQYF.

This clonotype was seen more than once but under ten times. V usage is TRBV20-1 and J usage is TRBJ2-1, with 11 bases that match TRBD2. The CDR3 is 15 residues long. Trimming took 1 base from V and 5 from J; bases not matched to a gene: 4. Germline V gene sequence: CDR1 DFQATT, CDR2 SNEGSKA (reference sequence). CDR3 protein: CSARGSGRVNNEQFF. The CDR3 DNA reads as TGCAGTGCTAGAGGTAGCGGGAGGGTAAACAATGAGCAGTTCTTC.

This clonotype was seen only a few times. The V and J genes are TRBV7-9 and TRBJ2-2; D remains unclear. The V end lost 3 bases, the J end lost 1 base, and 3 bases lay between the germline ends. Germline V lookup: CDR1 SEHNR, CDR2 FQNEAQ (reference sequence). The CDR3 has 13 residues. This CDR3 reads CASSLMNTGELFF. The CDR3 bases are TGTGCCAGCAGCTTGATGAACACCGGGGAGCTGTTTTTT.

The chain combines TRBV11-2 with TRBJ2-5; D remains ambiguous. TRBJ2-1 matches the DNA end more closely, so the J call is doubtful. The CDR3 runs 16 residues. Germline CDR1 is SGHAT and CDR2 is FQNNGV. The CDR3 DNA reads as TGTGCCAGCAGCTTAGAAATCCTGGGTTCCTACAATGAGCAGTTCTTC. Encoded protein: CASSLEILGSYNEQFF.

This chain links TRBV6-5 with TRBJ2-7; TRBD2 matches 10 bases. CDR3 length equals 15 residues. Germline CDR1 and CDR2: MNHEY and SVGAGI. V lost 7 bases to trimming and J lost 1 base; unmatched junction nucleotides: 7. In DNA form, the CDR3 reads TGTGCCAGCACCGGAATAGCGGGAGGATCCTACGAGCAGTACTTC. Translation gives CASTGIAGGSYEQYF.

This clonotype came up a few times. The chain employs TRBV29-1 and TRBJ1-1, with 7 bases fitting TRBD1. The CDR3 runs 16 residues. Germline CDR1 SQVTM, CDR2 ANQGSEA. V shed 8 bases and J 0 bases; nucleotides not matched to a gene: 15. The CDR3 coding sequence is TGCAGCACCCCAGGGGGGACGGGGGGAATGAACACTGAAGCTTTCTTT. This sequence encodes CSTPGGTGGMNTEAFF.

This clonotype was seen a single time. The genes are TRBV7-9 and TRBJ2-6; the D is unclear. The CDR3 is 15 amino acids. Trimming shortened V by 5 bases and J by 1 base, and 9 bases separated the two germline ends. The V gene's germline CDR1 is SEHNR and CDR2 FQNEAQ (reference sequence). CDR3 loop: CASSPRTSGANVLTF. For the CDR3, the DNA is TGTGCCAGCAGCCCCCGTACGTCTGGGGCCAACGTCCTGACTTTC.

The CDR3 spells CASSSTGSQYNEQFF. Here the CDR3 DNA reads TGTGCCAGCAGTTCAACAGGGAGCCAGTACAATGAGCAGTTCTTC. V and J are TRBV12-3 or TRBV12-4 and TRBJ2-1; a weak D match, TRBD1 (6 bases). Trimming took off 4 bases at V and 4 bases at J, with 14 bases between the two ends. CDR3 length: 15 amino acids.

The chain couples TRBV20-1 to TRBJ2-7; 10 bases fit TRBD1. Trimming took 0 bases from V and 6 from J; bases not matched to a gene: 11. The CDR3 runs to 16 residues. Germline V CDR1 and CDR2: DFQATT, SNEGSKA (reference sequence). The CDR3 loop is CSARDSRPGTGAEQYF. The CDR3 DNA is TGCAGTGCTAGAGATTCCCGTCCCGGGACAGGGGCCGAGCAGTACTTC.

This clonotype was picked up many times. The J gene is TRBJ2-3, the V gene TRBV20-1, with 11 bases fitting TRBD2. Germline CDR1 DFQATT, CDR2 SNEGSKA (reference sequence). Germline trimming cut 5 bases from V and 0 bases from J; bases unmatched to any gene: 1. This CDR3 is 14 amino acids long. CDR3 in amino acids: CSARTSGSTDTQYF. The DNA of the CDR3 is TGCAGTGCTCGGACTAGCGGGAGCACAGATACGCAGTATTTT.

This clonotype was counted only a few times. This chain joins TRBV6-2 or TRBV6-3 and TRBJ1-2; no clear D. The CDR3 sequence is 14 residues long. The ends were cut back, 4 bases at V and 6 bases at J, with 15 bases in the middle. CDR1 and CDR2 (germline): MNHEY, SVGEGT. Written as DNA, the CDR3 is TGTGCCAGCAGTTCCGGGTCCTTGAGGAATGGCTACACCTTC. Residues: CASSSGSLRNGYTF.

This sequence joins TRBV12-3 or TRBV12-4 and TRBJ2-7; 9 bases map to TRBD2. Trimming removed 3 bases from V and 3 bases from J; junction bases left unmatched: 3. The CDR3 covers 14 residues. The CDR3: CASSFGGRGYEQYF. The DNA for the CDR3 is TGTGCCAGCAGTTTTGGCGGGAGGGGCTACGAGCAGTACTTC.

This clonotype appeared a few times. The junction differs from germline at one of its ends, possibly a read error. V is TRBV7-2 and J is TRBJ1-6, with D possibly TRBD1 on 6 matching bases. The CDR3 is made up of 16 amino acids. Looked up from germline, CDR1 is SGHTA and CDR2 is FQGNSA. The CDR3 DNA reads TGTGCCAGCAGTTTAGGGGCGGTCGGGGGCGGCTCACCCCTCCACTTT. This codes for CASSLGAVGGGSPLHF.